This paragraph reports one T cell receptor (beta chain). The data originate from a study of T cells expressing NK-cell markers. The wider study: Source material for TCR beta repertoires consisted of sorted CD3+CD56+NKG2C+, CD3+CD56+NKG2C- and CD3+CD56-NKG2C+ T cells.

Reprocessing the 5' RACE reads, TCRdb reports a single entry for every CDR3 protein and omits DNA. The sample's table shows some 500,000 distinct CDR3 sequences. Per the germline V gene, CDR1 is SGHAT and CDR2 is FQNNGV. The CDR3 spans 15 residues. This clonotype originated in a woman between 45 and 60 years old in good health. This chain links TRBV11-2 with TRBJ2-1. Sequenced input: blood T cells: a sorted CD56 or NKG2C T cell subset, CD4+ or CD8+ T cells, or bulk PBMC T cells (not recorded which). The CDR3 region is CASSLSGTLTMRQFF. The whole variable domain, filled in from reference TRBV11-2 and TRBJ2-1, reads EAGVAQSPRYKIIEKRQSVAFWCNPISGHATLYWYQQILGQGPKLLIQFQNNGVVDDSQLPKDRFSAERLKGVDSTLKIQPAKLEDSAVYLCASSLSGTLTMRQFFGPGTRLTVL.